This T cell receptor beta chain was identified in a study of regulatory T cells in long-lasting Graves disease. Study-wide points: Persistent patients shared 2,741 public clonotypes among themselves. Newly diagnosed patients shared fewer, at 900 to 1,000.

Noted time point: newly diagnosed GD, antithyroid drugs for less than 3 months. From RNA extracted from PBMCs, the TCR library was made. The EDTA tubes were filled with approximately 10 milliliters of drawn peripheral blood. This clonotype was observed at least ten times. Its antigen remains unknown. Both iRepertoire HTBI primers and Arm-PCR of CDR3 regions were used to build the TCR beta libraries. TCRdb ran MiXCR on the multiplex PCR reads and lists one entry per CDR3 protein. The table includes more than 400,000 distinct CDR3 sequences, about a sixth detected once. This same sample was also taken into another study, of T cells in Graves' hyperthyroidism and ophthalmopathy. That paper notes: A median around 6.8 months before onset, the model predicted ophthalmopathy.

This clonotype originated in a man aged 35-49 years with Graves disease. Here the sequenced sample was peripheral blood mononuclear cells (PBMCs), taken at new diagnosis, from a patient treated with antithyroid drugs.

The CDR3 DNA sequence: TGTGCCAGCAGCTTTTTAACAGCGCTCCAATACGAGCAGTACTTC. Its translation: CASSFLTALQYEQYF. The chain couples TRBV7-9 to TRBJ2-7; D ambiguous. This CDR3 is built from 15 residues. The germline V gene has CDR1 SEHNR and CDR2 FQNEAQ (reference sequence). The germline V and J ends were trimmed by 3 bases and 4 bases, with 16 bases remaining between them.